These 22 T cell receptor beta chains originate from one sample sequenced in a study of read filtering for tumor transcriptome and immune sequencing. From roughly 390 ng of RNA, a library with molecular barcoded alpha/delta and beta/gamma adaptors was made. TCRdb ran MiXCR on the reads and lists one entry per CDR3 protein. The top ten hold approximately 47% of the sample, which has roughly 69,000 distinct CDR3 sequences, around 14% seen once. Input material: a population of CD138-negative cells sorted from bone marrow. These receptors originate from a donor older than 35 with multiple myeloma.

This clonotype was seen at least ten times. This chain connects TRBV20-1 to TRBJ2-3; no clear D. This CDR3 is built from 13 residues. Germline CDR1 and CDR2: DFQATT and SNEGSKA (reference sequence). With 6 bases removed from V and 4 bases from J, the gap between germline ends came to 14 bases. The CDR3 DNA is TGCAGTGCCTGGGTCCAGAGAGCAGATACGCAGTATTTT. Translated, it gives CSAWVQRADTQYF.

The sample holds many counts of this clonotype. The CDR3 loop is CASSGRTGISTDTQYF. The CDR3 DNA sequence: TGTGCCAGCAGCGGCCGGACAGGAATAAGCACAGATACGCAGTATTTT. The rearrangement uses TRBV9 and TRBJ2-3; 7 positions agree with TRBD1. J gave up 0 bases and V 3 bases, and 7 bases lay outside the gene matches. Germline CDR1 and CDR2: SGDLS and YYNGEE. The CDR3 length is 16 residues.

This clonotype occurred many times. The rearrangement joins TRBV7-9 to TRBJ2-1, with D possibly being TRBD1 (7 bases). Germline-derived CDR1 and CDR2 are SEHNR and FQNEAQ (reference sequence). V was pared by 4 bases and J by 8 bases, with 21 bases between. The CDR3 runs to 16 residues. The CDR3 bases are TGTGCCAGCAGCTCCCCCCGGGCAGGGGGAGGCGATGAGCAGTTCTTC. The encoded protein is CASSSPRAGGGDEQFF.

This clonotype has a count of ten or more. J is TRBJ1-1 and V is TRBV12-5, with D possibly matching TRBD1 (6 bases). The CDR3 length is 14 residues. The V and J ends lost 0 bases and 9 bases respectively, with 14 bases between them. Germline-derived CDR1 and CDR2 are LGHNT and FRNRAP. CDR3 nucleotide sequence: TGTGCTAGTGGTTTGGTACCACAGGGAGGCAAAGCTTTCTTT. Its protein product is CASGLVPQGGKAFF. Combining the CDR3 with reference TRBV12-5 and TRBJ1-1 gives the whole variable domain DARVTQTPRHKVTEMGQEVTMRCQPILGHNTVFWYRQTMMQGLELLAYFRNRAPLDDSGMPKDRFSAEMPDATLATLKIQPSEPRDSAVYFCASGLVPQGGKAFFGQGTRLTVV.

This clonotype was found many times. The CDR3 is CASSTTRTSGRDRDEQFF. CDR3 nucleotides: TGTGCCAGCAGCACAACCCGGACTAGCGGGAGGGACAGGGATGAGCAGTTCTTC. The rearrangement joins TRBV7-9 to TRBJ2-1; 15 bases align to TRBD2. Germline loops: CDR1 SEHNR, CDR2 FQNEAQ (reference sequence). CDR3 size: 18 residues. V shed 5 bases, J shed 8 bases, and the junction held 13 bases outside the gene matches. Filled out from reference TRBV7-9 and TRBJ2-1, the complete variable domain reads DTGVSQNPRHKITKRGQNVTFRCDPISEHNRLYWYRQTLGQGPEFLTYFQNEAQLEKSRLLSDRFSAERPKGSFSTLEIQRTEQGDSAMYLCASSTTRTSGRDRDEQFFGPGTRLTVL.

As concerns this clonotype: Just one base apart from a much larger clone, this may be a read error. V and J are TRBV12-1 and TRBJ1-1; the table's D call of TRBD1 was not tested on the DNA. TRBV12-1 constitutes a pseudogene. This CDR3 comprises 16 residues. The CDR3 nucleotides are TGTGCCAGCAAATGGGAGAGGGGGCAGACGTACACTGAAGCTTTCTTT. Protein: CASKWERGQTYTEAFF.

A few counts support this clonotype. This may come from a read error, since a much larger clone is one base off. The chain employs TRBV20-1 and TRBJ1-1, with D possibly being TRBD1 (5 bases). Germline assignment: CDR1 DFQATT and CDR2 SNEGSKA (reference sequence). The CDR3 runs 20 residues. Trimming shortened V by 0 bases and J by 0 bases, and 26 bases separated the two germline ends. CDR3: CSARDIGRAATRDLNTEAFF. CDR3 nucleotide sequence: TGCAGTGCTAGAGATATAGGCAGGGCTGCGACACGGGATTTGAACACTGAAGCTTTCTTT.

As for this clonotype: The conserved phenylalanine or tryptophan normally closing the CDR3 is absent here, so this likely arose from a read error. It is unclear where the CDR3 begins or ends on the DNA, so no DNA is shown, and the CDR3 is as TCRdb lists it. The V gene is TRBV11-2, the J gene TRBJ2-1; the D segment call TRBD2 is taken from the table without a DNA check. Germline CDR1 and CDR2: SGHAT and FQNNGV. Inclusive of both ends, the CDR3 amounts to 11 amino acids. The CDR3 spells CASRDLHEQIY.

This clonotype was counted ten times or more. The J gene is TRBJ2-1, the V gene TRBV20-1; 7 nucleotides align to TRBD2. Germline V gene lookup returns CDR1 DFQATT and CDR2 SNEGSKA (reference sequence). Losses at the gene ends were 3 bases for V and 1 base for J; bases not matched to a gene: 15. The CDR3 consists of 18 residues. CDR3 protein: CSARGLADPFGSYNEQFF. DNA of the CDR3: TGCAGTGCTAGGGGTCTAGCGGATCCCTTTGGGTCCTACAATGAGCAGTTCTTC.

In this sample, this clonotype turned up a few times. This rearrangement joins TRBV28 to TRBJ2-2; maybe TRBD1 (6 bases). Per germline, CDR1 MDHEN and CDR2 SYDVKM. V dropped 6 bases and J dropped 7 bases, with 9 bases sitting between them. There are 12 residues in the CDR3. The CDR3: CASSPDSGELFF. The CDR3 coding sequence is TGTGCCAGCAGCCCGGACAGCGGGGAGCTGTTTTTT. Filled out from reference TRBV28 and TRBJ2-2, the complete variable domain reads DVKVTQSSRYLVKRTGEKVFLECVQDMDHENMFWYRQDPGLGLRLIYFSYDVKMKEKGDIPEGYSVSREKKERFSLILESASTNQTSMYLCASSPDSGELFFGEGSRLTVL.

This clonotype has ten or more counts. V and J are TRBV7-9 and TRBJ1-5; 7 bases are shared with TRBD1. The trim removed 5 bases at V and 4 bases at J, leaving 5 bases unmatched. The V gene's germline CDR1 is SEHNR and CDR2 FQNEAQ (reference sequence). The CDR3 is 14 amino acids. The CDR3 region has the DNA TGTGCCAGCAGCCCGGGACAGCTAAATCAGCCCCAGCATTTT. Translating it yields CASSPGQLNQPQHF.

This clonotype was observed at least ten times. The chain employs TRBV11-2 and TRBJ2-1; 10 bases line up with TRBD2. In germline, CDR1 is SGHAT, CDR2 FQNNGV. With 4 bases clipped from V and 0 bases from J, the junction kept 9 bases outside the gene matches. The CDR3 runs 18 residues. The chain's CDR3 is CASSWLAGEVSSYNEQFF. The CDR3 DNA follows: TGTGCCAGCAGCTGGCTAGCGGGGGAGGTGAGCTCCTACAATGAGCAGTTCTTC. The full variable domain, in which reference TRBV11-2 and TRBJ2-1 provide the parts outside the CDR3, is EAGVAQSPRYKIIEKRQSVAFWCNPISGHATLYWYQQILGQGPKLLIQFQNNGVVDDSQLPKDRFSAERLKGVDSTLKIQPAKLEDSAVYLCASSWLAGEVSSYNEQFFGPGTRLTVL.

This clonotype was observed a handful of times. The chain joins TRBV7-2 to TRBJ2-7; 11 bases fit TRBD2. Germline V lookup: CDR1 SGHTA, CDR2 FQGNSA. Unmatched junction bases numbered 8, after V lost 1 base and J lost 3 bases. The CDR3 runs to 17 residues. CDR3: CASSLELAGVIHYEQYF. CDR3 bases: TGTGCCAGCAGCTTAGAACTAGCGGGAGTAATCCACTACGAGCAGTACTTC. Based on the CDR3 plus reference TRBV7-2 and TRBJ2-7, the full variable domain is GAGVSQSPSNKVTEKGKDVELRCDPISGHTALYWYRQSLGQGLEFLIYFQGNSAPDKSGLPSDRFSAERTGGSVSTLTIQRTQQEDSAVYLCASSLELAGVIHYEQYFGPGTRLTVT.

Turning to this clonotype: This may come from a read error, since a much larger clone is one base off. The genes are TRBV12-3 or TRBV12-4 and TRBJ2-1; D is unclear. Trimming took off 4 bases at V and 0 bases at J, with 16 bases between the two ends. The CDR3 spans 17 residues. The CDR3 DNA reads as TGTGCCAGCAGTTCCTCTGGCGGAATCAGCTCCTACAATGAGCAGTTCTTC. Translation gives CASSSSGGISSYNEQFF.

This clonotype was found many times. The chain links TRBV20-1 to TRBJ2-7, with 9 bases aligning to TRBD1. Losses at the gene ends were 6 bases for V and 2 bases for J; bases not matched to a gene: 11. The CDR3 runs 15 residues. The germline V gene has CDR1 DFQATT and CDR2 SNEGSKA (reference sequence). CDR3 nucleotide sequence: TGCAGTGCGTTTGACCGGGACAGGGTGACCTACGAGCAGTACTTC. Translated: CSAFDRDRVTYEQYF.

In its sample, this clonotype was seen many times. This chain connects TRBV9 to TRBJ2-3; no reliable D call. Trimming took off 0 bases at V and 2 bases at J, with 4 bases between the two ends. The CDR3 sequence is 13 residues long. The germline CDR1 and CDR2 sequences are SGDLS and YYNGEE. The CDR3 nucleotides are TGTGCCAGCAGCGTAGGTCTCACAGATACGCAGTATTTT. Translated: CASSVGLTDTQYF.

This clonotype occurred a few times. This rearrangement joins TRBV2 to TRBJ1-2; a possible D gene is TRBD1 (5 bases). CDR3 size: 12 residues. Germline V lookup: CDR1 SNHLY, CDR2 FYNNEI. Deletions cut 6 bases from V and 4 bases from J, with 9 bases between. The CDR3 DNA reads TGTGCCAGCAGGGCGACAGTCTATGGCTACACCTTC. Encoded protein: CASRATVYGYTF.

This clonotype was detected a few times. This probably arose from a read error, given a far larger clone one base away. V is TRBV6-5 and J is TRBJ2-7; D is tentatively TRBD1 or TRBD2 (5 bases each). CDR1 and CDR2 from the germline V gene are MNHEY and SVGAGI. CDR3 length: 14 amino acids. The CDR3 spells CASRTSVGTYERYF. CDR3 coding DNA: TGTGCCAGCAGGACCTCAGTGGGGACCTACGAGCGGTACTTC.

This clonotype was counted between two and nine times. A much more abundant neighbour one base away suggests this may be a read error. The genes are TRBV20-1 and TRBJ2-4, with a possible D match to TRBD1 (5 bases). There are 14 residues in the CDR3. CDR1 and CDR2 (germline): DFQATT, SNEGSKA (reference sequence). V lost 1 base and J 6 bases, leaving 13 bases between the germline ends. The CDR3 loop is CSARGGGSANIQYF. The CDR3 nucleotides are TGCAGTGCTAGAGGGGGCGGTTCTGCAAACATTCAGTACTTC.

On this clonotype itself: This sequence may be a read error, since a much larger clone differs from it by one base. The chain links TRBV19 to TRBJ2-4; D perhaps matches TRBD2 (5 bases). Looked up from germline, CDR1 is LNHDA and CDR2 is SQIVND (reference sequence). This CDR3 is built from 13 residues. The CDR3 here is CARSIRGRYIQYF. The CDR3 DNA reads TGTGCCAGAAGTATAAGAGGGAGATACATTCAGTACTTC.

Of note for this clonotype: A read error may be the cause here, since a much bigger clone is one base away. This chain links TRBV7-2 with TRBJ2-7; tentative D call: TRBD1 (6 bases). CDR1 and CDR2 from the germline V gene are SGHTA and FQGNSA. The CDR3 runs to 12 residues. CDR3 nucleotides: TGTGCCAGCAGCTTGTCAGGGGACGAGCAGTGCTTC. Encoded protein: CASSLSGDEQCF. The full variable domain, in which reference TRBV7-2 and TRBJ2-7 provide the parts outside the CDR3, is GAGVSQSPSNKVTEKGKDVELRCDPISGHTALYWYRQSLGQGLEFLIYFQGNSAPDKSGLPSDRFSAERTGGSVSTLTIQRTQQEDSAVYLCASSLSGDEQCFGPGTRLTVT.

This clonotype was recorded many times. CDR3: CASSHNPSGSGNEQFF. The CDR3 DNA is TGCGCCAGCAGCCACAACCCTAGCGGGAGTGGGAATGAGCAGTTCTTC. The chain couples TRBV4-1 to TRBJ2-1; 10 bases are a match to TRBD2. Germline CDR1 is MGHRA and CDR2 is YSYEKL. J was trimmed by 7 bases and V by 3 bases; bases with no gene match: 9. CDR3 length: 16 amino acids.